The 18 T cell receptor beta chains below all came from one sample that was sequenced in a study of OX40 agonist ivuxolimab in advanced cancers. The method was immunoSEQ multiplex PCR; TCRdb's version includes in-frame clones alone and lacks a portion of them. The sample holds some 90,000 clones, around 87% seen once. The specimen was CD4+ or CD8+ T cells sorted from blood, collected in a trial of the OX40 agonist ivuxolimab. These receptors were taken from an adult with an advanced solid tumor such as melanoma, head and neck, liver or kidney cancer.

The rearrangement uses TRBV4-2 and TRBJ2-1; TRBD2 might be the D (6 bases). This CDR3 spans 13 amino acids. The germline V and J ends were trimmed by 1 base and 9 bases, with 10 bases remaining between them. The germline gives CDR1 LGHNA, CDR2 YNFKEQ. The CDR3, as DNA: TGTGCCAGCAGCCAAGTTGGGGGGAGTGAGCAGTTCTTC. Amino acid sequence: CASSQVGGSEQFF.

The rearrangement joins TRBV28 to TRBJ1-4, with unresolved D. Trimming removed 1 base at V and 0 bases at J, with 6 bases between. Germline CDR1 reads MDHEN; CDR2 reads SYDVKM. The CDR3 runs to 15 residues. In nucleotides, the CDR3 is TGTGCCAGCAGTTTATACGGTGCAACTAATGAAAAACTGTTTTTT. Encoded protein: CASSLYGATNEKLFF.

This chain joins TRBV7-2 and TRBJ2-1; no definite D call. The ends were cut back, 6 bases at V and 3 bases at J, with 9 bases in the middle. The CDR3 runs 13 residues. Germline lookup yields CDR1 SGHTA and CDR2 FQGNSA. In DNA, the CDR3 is TGTGCCAGCAGTCCCCCTAGCTACAATGAGCAGTTCTTC. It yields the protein CASSPPSYNEQFF.

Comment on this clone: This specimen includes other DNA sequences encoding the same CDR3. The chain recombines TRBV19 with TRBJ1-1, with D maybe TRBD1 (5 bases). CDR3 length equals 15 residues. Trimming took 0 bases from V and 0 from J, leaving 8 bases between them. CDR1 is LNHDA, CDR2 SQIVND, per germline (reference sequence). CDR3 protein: CASSIDAGMNTEAFF. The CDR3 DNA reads TGTGCCAGTAGTATAGATGCAGGGATGAACACTGAAGCTTTCTTT.

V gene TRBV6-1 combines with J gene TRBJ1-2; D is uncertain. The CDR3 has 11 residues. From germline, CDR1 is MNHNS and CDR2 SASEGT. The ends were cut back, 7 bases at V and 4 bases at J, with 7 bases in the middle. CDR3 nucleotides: TGTGCCAGCAACGAATTCTATGGCTACACCTTC. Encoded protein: CASNEFYGYTF.

This CDR3 reads CASMTQYEQYV. DNA for the CDR3: TGTGCCAGCATGACACAGTACGAGCAGTACGTC. V usage is TRBV6-5 and J usage is TRBJ2-7, with no clear D. The CDR3 has 11 amino acids. Trimming stripped 7 bases from V and 4 bases from J, with 8 bases between. Germline loops: CDR1 MNHEY, CDR2 SVGAGI.

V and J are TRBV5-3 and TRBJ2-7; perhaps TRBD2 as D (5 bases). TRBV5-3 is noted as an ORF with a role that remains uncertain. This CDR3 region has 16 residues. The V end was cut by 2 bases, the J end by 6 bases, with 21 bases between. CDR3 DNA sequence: TGTGCCAGAAGCTTATCTCATTCGGGGTACCCGGGCGAGCAGTACTTC. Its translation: CARSLSHSGYPGEQYF.

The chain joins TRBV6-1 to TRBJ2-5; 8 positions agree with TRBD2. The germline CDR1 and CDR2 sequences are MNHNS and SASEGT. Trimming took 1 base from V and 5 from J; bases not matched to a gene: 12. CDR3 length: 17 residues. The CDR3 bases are TGTGCCAGCAGTGAAGGCGTAGCGGGGCGCCGTCTTGAGACCCAGTACTTC. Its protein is CASSEGVAGRRLETQYF.

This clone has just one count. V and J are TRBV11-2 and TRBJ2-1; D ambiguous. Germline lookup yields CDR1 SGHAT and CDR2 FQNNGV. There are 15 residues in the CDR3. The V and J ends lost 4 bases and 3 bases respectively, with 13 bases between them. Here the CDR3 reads CASSSAASSYNEQFF. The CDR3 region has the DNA TGTGCCAGCAGCTCCGCGGCTTCTAGCTACAATGAGCAGTTCTTC.

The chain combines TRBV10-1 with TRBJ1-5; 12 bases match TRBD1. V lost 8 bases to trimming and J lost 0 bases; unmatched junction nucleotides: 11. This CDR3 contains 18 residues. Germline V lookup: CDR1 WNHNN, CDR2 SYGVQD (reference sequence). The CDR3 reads CASDRDRGQRSSNQPQHF. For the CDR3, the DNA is TGCGCCAGCGACAGGGACAGGGGGCAGAGGAGTAGCAATCAGCCCCAGCATTTT.

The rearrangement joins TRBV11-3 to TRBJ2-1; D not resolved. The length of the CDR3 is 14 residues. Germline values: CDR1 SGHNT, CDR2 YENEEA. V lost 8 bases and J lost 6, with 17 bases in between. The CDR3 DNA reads TGTGCCAGCGAACCCGGCATAGCTGGCAATGAGCAGTTCTTC. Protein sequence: CASEPGIAGNEQFF.

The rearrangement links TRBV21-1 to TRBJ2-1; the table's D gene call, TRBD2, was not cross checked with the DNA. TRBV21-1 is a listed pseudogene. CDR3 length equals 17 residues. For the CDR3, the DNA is TGTGCCAGCAGCAAAGTTCCGCGGGAGGGGAGCTACAATGAGCAGTTCTTC. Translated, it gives CASSKVPREGSYNEQFF.

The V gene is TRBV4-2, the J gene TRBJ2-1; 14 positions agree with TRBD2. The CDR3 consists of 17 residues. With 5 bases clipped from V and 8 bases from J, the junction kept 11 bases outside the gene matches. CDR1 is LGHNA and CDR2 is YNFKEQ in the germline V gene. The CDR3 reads CASSTTPGTSGRDEQFF. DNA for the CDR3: TGTGCCAGCAGCACCACCCCTGGGACTAGCGGGAGAGATGAGCAGTTCTTC.

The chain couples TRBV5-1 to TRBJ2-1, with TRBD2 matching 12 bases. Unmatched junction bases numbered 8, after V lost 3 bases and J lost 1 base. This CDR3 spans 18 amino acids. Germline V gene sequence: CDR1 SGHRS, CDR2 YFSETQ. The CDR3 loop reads CASSWRLAGAGSYNEQFF. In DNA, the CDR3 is TGCGCCAGCAGCTGGCGACTAGCGGGAGCGGGGTCCTACAATGAGCAGTTCTTC.

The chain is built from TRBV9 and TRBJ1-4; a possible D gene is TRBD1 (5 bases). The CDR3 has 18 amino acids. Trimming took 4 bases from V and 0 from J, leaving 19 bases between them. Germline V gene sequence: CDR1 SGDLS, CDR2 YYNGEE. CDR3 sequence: CASSPRTTDSPTNEKLFF. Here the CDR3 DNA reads TGTGCCAGCAGCCCGCGGACGACAGACTCCCCAACTAATGAAAAACTGTTTTTT.

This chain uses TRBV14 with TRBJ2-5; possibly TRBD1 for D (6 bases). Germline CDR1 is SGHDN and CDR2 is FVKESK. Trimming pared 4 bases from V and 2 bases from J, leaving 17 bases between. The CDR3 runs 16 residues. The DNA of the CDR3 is TGTGCCAGCAGCCCCCGTCACAGGGTCCGTCAAGAGACCCAGTACTTC. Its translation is CASSPRHRVRQETQYF.

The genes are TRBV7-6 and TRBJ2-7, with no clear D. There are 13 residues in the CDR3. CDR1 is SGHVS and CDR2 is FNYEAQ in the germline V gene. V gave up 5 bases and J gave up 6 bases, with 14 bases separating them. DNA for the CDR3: TGTGCCAGCAGCCCGGGCGGCCTCCGCGAGCAGTACGTC. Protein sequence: CASSPGGLREQYV.

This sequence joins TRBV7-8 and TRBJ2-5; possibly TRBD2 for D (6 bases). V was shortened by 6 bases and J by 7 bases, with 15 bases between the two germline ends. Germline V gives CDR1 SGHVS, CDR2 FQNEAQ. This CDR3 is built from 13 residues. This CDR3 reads CASRPGSGGTQYF. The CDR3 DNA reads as TGTGCCAGCAGACCCGGTTCCGGGGGGACCCAGTACTTC.